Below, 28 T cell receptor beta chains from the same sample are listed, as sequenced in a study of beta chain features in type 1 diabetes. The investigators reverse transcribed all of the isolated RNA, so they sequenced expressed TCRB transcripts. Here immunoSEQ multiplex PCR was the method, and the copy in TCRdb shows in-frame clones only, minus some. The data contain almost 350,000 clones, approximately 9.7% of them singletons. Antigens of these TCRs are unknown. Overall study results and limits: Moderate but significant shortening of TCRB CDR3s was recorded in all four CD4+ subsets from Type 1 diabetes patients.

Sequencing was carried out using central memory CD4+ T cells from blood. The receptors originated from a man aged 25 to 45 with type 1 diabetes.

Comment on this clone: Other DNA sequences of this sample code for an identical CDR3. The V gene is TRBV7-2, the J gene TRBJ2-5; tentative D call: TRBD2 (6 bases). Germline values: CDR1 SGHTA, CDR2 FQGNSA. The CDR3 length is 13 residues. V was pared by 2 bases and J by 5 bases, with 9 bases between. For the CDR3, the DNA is TGTGCCAGCAGCTTATTAGCGGCGGAGACCCAGTACTTC. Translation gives CASSLLAAETQYF.

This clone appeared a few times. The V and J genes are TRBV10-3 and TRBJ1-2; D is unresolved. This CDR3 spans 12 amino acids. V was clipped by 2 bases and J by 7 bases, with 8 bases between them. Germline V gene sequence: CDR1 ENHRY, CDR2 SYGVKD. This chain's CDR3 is CAISEREVGYTF. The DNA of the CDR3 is TGTGCCATCAGTGAGAGAGAGGTTGGCTACACCTTC.

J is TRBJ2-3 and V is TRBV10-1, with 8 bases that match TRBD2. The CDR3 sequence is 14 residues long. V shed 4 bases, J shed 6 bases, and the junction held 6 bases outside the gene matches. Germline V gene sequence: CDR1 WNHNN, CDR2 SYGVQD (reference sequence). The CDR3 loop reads CASSGGGSGDTQYF. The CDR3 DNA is TGCGCCAGCAGTGGCGGGGGGTCCGGGGATACGCAGTATTTT.

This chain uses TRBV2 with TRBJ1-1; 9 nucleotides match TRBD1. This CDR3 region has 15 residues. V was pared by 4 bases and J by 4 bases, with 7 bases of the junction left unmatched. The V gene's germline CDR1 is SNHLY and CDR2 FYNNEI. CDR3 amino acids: CASSVAQGAATEAFF. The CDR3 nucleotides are TGTGCCAGCAGTGTAGCACAGGGGGCAGCCACTGAAGCTTTCTTT.

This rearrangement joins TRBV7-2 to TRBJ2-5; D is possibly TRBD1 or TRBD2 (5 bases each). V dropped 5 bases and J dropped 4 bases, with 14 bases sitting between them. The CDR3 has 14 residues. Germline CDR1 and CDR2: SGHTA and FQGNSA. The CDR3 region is CASSLQAGRETQYF. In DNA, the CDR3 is TGTGCCAGCAGCCTCCAGGCAGGGAGAGAGACCCAGTACTTC.

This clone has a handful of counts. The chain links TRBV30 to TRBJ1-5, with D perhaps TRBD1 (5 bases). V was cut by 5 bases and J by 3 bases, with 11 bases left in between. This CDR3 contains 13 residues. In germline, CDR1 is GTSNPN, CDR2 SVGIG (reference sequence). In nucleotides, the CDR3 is TGTGCCTGGGCCGACAGTGACAATCAGCCCCAGCATTTT. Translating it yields CAWADSDNQPQHF.

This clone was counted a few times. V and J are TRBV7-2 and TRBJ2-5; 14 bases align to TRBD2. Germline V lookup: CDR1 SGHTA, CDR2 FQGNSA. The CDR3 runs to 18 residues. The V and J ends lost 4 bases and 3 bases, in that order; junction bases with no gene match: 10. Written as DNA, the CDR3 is TGTGCCAGCAGCTCTAGACTAGCGGGGGGGACCCTTGAAGAGACCCAGTACTTC. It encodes CASSSRLAGGTLEETQYF.

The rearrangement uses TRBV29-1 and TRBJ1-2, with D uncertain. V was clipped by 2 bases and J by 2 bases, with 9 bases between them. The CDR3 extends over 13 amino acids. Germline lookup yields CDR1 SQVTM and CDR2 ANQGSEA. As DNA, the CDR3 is TGCAGCGTTGAAACGGATAACAACTATGGCTACACCTTC. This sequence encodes CSVETDNNYGYTF.

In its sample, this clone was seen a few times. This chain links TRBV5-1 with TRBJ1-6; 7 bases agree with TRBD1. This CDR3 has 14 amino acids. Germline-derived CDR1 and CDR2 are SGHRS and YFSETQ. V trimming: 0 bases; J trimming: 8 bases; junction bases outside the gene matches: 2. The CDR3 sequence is CASSLGQGHSPLHF. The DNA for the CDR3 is TGCGCCAGCAGCTTGGGACAGGGCCATTCACCCCTCCACTTT.

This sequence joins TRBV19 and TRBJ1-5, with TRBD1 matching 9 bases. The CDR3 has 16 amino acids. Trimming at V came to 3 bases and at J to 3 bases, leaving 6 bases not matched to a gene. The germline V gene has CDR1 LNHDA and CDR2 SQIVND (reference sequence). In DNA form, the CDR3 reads TGTGCCAGTAGTATTCCACAGGGGGCTTCCAATCAGCCCCAGCATTTT. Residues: CASSIPQGASNQPQHF.

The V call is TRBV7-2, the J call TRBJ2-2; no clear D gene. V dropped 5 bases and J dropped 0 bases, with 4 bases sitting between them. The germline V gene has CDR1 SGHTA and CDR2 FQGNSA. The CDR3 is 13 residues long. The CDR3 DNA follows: TGTGCCAGCAGCAACGCGAACACCGGGGAGCTGTTTTTT. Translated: CASSNANTGELFF.

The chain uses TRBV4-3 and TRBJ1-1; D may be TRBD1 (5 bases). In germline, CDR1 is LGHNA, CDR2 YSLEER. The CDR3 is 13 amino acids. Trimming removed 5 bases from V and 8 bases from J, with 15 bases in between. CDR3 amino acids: CASSSTLGGEAFF. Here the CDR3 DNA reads TGCGCCAGCAGCTCTACCCTGGGGGGGGAAGCTTTCTTT.

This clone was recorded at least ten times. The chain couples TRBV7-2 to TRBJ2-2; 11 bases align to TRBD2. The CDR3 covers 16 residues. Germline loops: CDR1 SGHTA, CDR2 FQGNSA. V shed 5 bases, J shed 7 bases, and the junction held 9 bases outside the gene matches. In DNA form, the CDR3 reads TGTGCCAGCAGCCCTTTTAGCGGGGGGGCTGGCGGGGAGCTGTTTTTT. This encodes CASSPFSGGAGGELFF. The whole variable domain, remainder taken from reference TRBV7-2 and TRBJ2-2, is GAGVSQSPSNKVTEKGKDVELRCDPISGHTALYWYRQSLGQGLEFLIYFQGNSAPDKSGLPSDRFSAERTGGSVSTLTIQRTQQEDSAVYLCASSPFSGGAGGELFFGEGSRLTVL.

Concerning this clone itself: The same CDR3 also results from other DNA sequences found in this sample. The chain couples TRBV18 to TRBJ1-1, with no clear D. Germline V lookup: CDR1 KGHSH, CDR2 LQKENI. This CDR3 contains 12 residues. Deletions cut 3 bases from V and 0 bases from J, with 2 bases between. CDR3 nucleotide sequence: TGTGCCAGCTCACCCCTGAACACTGAAGCTTTCTTT. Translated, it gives CASSPLNTEAFF.

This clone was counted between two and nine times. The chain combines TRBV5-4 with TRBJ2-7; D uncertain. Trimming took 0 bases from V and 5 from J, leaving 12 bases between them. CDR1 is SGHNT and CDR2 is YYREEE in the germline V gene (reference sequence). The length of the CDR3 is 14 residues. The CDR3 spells CASSLDGNKDEQYF. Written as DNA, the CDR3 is TGTGCCAGCAGCTTGGATGGGAATAAGGACGAGCAGTACTTC.

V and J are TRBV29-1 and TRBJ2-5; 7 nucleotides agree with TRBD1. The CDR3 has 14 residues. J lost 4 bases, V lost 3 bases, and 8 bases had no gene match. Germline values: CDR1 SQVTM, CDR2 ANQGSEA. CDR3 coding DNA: TGCAGCGTTGATTTAGGGGGCGGTGGAGAGACCCAGTACTTC. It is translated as CSVDLGGGGETQYF.

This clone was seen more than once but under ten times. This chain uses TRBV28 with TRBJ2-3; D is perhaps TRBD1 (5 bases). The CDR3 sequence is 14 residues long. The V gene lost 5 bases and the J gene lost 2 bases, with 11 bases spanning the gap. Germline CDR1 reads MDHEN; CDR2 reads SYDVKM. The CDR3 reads CASSDGHPTDTQYF. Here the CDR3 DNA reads TGTGCCAGCAGTGACGGACACCCCACAGATACGCAGTATTTT.

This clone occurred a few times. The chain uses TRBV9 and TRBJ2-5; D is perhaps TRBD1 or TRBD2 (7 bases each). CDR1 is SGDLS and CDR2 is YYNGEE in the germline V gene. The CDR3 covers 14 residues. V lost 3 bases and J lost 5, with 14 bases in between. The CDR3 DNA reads TGTGCCAGCAGCGCAGGGGGGGGTCGGGAGACCCAGTACTTC. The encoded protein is CASSAGGGRETQYF.

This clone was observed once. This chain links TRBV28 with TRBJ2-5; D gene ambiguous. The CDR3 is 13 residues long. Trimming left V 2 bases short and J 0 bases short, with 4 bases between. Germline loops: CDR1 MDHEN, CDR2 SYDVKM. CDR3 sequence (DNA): TGTGCCAGCAGTTTAGGTCACCAAGAGACCCAGTACTTC. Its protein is CASSLGHQETQYF. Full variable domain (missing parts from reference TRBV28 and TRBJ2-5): DVKVTQSSRYLVKRTGEKVFLECVQDMDHENMFWYRQDPGLGLRLIYFSYDVKMKEKGDIPEGYSVSREKKERFSLILESASTNQTSMYLCASSLGHQETQYFGPGTRLLVL.

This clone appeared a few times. In DNA, the CDR3 is TGTGCCACCAGCAGAGATGACAGGGGGGAAGAGACCCAGTACTTC. This codes for CATSRDDRGEETQYF. This sequence joins TRBV15 and TRBJ2-5; 9 bases line up with TRBD1. The length of the CDR3 is 15 residues. Germline trimming cut 0 bases from V and 3 bases from J; bases unmatched to any gene: 2. Germline V gene sequence: CDR1 LNHNV, CDR2 YYDKDF (reference sequence).

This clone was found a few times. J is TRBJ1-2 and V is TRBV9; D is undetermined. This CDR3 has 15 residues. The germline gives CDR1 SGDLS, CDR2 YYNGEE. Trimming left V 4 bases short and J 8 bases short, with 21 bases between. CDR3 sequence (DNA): TGTGCCAGCAGCCCGACCGGTGCGGGAGTGATCGGCTACACCTTC. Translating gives CASSPTGAGVIGYTF.

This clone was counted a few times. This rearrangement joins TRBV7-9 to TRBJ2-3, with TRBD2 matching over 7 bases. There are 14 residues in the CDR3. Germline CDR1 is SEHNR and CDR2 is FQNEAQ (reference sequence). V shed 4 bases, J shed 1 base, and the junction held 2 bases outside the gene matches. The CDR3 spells CASSWLAGTDTQYF. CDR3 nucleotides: TGTGCCAGCAGCTGGCTAGCGGGCACAGATACGCAGTATTTT.

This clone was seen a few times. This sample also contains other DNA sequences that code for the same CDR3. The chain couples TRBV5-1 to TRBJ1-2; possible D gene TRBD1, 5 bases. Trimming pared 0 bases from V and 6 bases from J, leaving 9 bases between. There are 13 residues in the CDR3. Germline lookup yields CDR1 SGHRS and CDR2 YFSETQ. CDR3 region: CASSLAGGDGYTF. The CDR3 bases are TGCGCCAGCAGCTTGGCCGGGGGAGATGGCTACACCTTC.

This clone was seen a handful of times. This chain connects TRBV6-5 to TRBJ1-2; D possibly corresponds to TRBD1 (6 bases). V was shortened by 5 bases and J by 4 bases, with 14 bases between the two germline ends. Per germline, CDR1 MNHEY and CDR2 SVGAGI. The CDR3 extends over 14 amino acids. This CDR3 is CASSPGGSTYGYTF. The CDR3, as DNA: TGTGCCAGCAGTCCCGGGGGCTCCACCTATGGCTACACCTTC.

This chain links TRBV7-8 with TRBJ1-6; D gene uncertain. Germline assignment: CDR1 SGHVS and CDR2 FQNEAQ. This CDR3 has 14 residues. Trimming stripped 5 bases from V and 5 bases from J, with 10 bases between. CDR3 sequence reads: CASSRESDNSPLHF. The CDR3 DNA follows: TGTGCCAGCAGCCGCGAGAGTGATAATTCACCCCTCCACTTT.

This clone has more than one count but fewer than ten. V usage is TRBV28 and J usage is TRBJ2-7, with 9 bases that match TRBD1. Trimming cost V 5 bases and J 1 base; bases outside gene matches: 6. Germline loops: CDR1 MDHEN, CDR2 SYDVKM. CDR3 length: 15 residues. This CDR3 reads CASSPAGQGSYEQYF. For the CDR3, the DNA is TGTGCCAGCAGTCCTGCGGGACAGGGTTCCTACGAGCAGTACTTC.

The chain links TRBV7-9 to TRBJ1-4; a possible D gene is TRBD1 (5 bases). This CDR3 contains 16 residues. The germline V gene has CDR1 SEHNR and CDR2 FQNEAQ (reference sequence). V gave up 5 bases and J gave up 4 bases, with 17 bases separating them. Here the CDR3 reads CASSLLGGGDNEKLFF. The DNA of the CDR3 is TGTGCCAGCAGCCTACTGGGGGGTGGCGATAATGAAAAACTGTTTTTT.

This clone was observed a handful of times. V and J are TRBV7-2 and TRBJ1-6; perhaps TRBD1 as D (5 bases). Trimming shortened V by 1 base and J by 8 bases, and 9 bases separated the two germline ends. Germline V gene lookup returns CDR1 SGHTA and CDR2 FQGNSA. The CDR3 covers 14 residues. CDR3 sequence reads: CASSLVAGDSPLHF. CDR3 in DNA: TGTGCCAGCAGCTTAGTGGCGGGGGATTCACCCCTCCACTTT.